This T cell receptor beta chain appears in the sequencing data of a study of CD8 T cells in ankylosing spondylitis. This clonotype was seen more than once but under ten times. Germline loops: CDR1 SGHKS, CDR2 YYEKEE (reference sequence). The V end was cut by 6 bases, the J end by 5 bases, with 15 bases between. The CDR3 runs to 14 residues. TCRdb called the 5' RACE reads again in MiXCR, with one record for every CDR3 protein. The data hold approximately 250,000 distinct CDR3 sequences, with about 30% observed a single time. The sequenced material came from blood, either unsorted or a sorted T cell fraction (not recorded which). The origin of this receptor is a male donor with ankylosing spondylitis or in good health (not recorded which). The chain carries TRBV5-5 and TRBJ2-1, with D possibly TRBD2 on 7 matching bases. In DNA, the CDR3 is TGTGCCAGCATCGCGGGGGCTTGGAACAATGAGCAGTTCTTC. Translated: CASIAGAWNNEQFF.